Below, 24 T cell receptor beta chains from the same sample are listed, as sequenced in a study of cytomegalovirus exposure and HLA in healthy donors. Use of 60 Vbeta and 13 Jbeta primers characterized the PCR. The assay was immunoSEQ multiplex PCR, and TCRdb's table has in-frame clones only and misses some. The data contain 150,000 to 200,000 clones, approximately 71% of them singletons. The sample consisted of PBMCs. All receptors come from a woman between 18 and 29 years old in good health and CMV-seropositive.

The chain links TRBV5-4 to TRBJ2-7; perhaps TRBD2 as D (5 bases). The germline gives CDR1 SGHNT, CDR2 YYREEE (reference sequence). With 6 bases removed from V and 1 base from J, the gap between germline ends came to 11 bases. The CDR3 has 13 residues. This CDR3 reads CASTPRGSYEQYF. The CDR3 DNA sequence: TGTGCCAGCACCCCACGGGGTTCCTACGAGCAGTACTTC.

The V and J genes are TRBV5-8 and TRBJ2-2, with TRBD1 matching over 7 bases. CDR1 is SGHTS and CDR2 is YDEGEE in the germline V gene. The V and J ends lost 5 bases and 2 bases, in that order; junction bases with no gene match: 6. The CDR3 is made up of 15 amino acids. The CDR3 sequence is CASSGDRVNTGELFF. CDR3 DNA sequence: TGTGCCAGCAGTGGAGACAGGGTAAACACCGGGGAGCTGTTTTTT.

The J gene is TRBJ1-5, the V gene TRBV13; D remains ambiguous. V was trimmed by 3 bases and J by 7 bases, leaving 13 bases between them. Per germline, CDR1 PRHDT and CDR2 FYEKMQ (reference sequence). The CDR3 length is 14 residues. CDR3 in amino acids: CASSFNRGRQPQHF. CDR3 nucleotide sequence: TGTGCCAGCAGCTTCAACCGGGGTCGACAGCCCCAGCATTTT.

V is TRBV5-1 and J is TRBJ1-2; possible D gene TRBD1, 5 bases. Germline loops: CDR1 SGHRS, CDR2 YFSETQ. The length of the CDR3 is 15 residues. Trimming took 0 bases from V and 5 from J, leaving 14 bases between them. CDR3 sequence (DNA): TGCGCCAGCAGCTTGGATCCAGGGCCCGGGTATGGCTACACCTTC. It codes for CASSLDPGPGYGYTF.

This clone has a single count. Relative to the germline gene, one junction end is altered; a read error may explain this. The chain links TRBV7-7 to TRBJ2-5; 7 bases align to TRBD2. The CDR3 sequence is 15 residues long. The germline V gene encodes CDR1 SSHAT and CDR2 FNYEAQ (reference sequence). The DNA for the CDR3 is TGTGCTAGCAGCAGTACCGGGACTAACCAAGAGACCCAGTACTTC. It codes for CASSSTGTNQETQYF.

CDR3 sequence (DNA): TGTGCCTGGAGTGTACGATGGGGGGTTGGGGCTATGAACACTGAAGCTTTCTTT. It translates to CAWSVRWGVGAMNTEAFF. The J gene is TRBJ1-1, the V gene TRBV30; D possibly corresponds to TRBD1 (5 bases). Per the germline V gene, CDR1 is GTSNPN and CDR2 is SVGIG (reference sequence). The CDR3 has 18 amino acids. The ends were cut back, 0 bases at V and 0 bases at J, with 20 bases in the middle.

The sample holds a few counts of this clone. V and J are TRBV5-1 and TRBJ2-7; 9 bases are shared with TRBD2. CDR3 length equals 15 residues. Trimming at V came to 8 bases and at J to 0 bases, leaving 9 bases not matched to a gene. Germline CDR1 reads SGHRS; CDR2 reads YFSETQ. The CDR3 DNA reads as TGCGCCAGTTCTACTAGCGGGCTCGCCTCCTACGAGCAGTACTTC. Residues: CASSTSGLASYEQYF.

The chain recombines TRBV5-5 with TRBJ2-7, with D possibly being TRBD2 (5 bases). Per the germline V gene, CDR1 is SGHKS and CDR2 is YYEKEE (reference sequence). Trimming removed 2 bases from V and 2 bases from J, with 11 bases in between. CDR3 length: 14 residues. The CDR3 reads CASSFGYGAYEQYF. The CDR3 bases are TGTGCCAGCAGCTTCGGCTACGGGGCCTACGAGCAGTACTTC.

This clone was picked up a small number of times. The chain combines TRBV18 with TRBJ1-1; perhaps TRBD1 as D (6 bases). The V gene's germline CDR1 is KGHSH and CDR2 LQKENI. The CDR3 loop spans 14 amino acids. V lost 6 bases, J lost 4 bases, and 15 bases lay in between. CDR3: CASSMGGRTTEAFF. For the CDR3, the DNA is TGTGCCAGCTCTATGGGGGGGCGGACCACTGAAGCTTTCTTT.

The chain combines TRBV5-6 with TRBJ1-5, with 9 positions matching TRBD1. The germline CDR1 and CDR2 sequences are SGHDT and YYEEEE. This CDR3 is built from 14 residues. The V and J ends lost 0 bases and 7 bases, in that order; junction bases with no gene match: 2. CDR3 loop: CASSLGTGVQPQHF. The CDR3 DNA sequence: TGTGCCAGCAGCTTGGGGACAGGGGTCCAGCCCCAGCATTTT.

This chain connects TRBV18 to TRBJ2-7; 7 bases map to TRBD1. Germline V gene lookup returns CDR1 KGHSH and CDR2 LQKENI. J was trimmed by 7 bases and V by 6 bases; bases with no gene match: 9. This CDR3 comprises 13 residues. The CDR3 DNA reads TGTGCCAGCTCCCAGGGGACAGCAAGAGAGCAGTACTTC. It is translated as CASSQGTAREQYF.

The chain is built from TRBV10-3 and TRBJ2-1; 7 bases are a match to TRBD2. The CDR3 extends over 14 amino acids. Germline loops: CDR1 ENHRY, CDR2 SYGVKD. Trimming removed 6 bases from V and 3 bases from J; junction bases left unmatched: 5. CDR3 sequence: CAISSPSGYNEQFF. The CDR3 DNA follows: TGTGCCATCAGCTCTCCTAGCGGCTACAATGAGCAGTTCTTC.

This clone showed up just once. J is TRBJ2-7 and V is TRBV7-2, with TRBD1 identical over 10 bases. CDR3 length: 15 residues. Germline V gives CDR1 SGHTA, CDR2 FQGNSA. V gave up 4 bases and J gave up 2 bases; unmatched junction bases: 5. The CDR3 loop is CASSYPGQGTYEQYF. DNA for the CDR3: TGTGCCAGCAGCTATCCGGGACAGGGGACCTACGAGCAGTACTTC.

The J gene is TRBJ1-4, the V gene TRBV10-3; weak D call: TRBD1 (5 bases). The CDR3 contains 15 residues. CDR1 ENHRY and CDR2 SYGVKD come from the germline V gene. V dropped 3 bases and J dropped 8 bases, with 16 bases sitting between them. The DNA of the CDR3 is TGTGCCATCAGTGAAGGAGGGGCGAAAGGGGAAAAACTGTTTTTT. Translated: CAISEGGAKGEKLFF.

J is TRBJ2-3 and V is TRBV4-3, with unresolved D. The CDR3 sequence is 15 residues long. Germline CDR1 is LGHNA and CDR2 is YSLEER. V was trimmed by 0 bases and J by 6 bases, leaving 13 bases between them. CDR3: CASSQDSAGSDTQYF. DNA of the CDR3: TGCGCCAGCAGCCAAGATTCAGCAGGAAGTGATACGCAGTATTTT.

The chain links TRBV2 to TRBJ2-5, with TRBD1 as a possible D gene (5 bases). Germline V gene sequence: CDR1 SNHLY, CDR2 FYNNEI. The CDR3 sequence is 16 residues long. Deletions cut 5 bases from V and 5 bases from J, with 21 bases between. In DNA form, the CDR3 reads TGTGCCAGCAGTACCCCGAGGCAGGGTTCCGGGGAGACCCAGTACTTC. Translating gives CASSTPRQGSGETQYF.

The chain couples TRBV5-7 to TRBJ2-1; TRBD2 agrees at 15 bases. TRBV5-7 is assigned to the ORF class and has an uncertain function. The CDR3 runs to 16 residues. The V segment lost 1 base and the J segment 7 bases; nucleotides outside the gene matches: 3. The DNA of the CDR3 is TGTGCCAGCAGCTTGACCGGGACTAGCGGGGGGAATGAGCAGTTCTTC. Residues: CASSLTGTSGGNEQFF.

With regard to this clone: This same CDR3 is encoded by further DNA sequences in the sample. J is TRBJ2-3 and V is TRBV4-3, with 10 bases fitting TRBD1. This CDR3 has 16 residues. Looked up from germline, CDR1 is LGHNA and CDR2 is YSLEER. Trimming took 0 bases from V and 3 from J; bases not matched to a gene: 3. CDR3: CASSQDSGQGTDTQYF. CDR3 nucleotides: TGCGCCAGCAGCCAAGATTCGGGACAGGGGACAGATACGCAGTATTTT.

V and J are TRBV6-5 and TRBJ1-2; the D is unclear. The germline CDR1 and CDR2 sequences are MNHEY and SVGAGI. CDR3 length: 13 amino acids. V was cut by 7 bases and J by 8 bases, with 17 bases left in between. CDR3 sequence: CASNGREDGGYTF. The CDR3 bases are TGTGCCAGCAATGGACGGGAAGACGGGGGCTACACCTTC.

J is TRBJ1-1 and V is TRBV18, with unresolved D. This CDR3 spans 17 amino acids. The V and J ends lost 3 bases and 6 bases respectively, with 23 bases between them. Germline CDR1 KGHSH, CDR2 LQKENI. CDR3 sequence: CASSPGPAAFRPPEAFF. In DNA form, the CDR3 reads TGTGCCAGCTCACCTGGTCCGGCGGCTTTTAGGCCCCCTGAAGCTTTCTTT.

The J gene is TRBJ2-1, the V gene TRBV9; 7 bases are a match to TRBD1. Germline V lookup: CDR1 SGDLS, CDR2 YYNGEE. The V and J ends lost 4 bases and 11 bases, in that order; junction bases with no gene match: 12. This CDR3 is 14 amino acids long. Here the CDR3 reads CASSTTGTVGKQFF. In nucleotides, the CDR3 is TGTGCCAGCAGCACTACCGGGACAGTGGGAAAGCAGTTCTTC. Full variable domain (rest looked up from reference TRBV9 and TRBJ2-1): DSGVTQTPKHLITATGQRVTLRCSPRSGDLSVYWYQQSLDQGLQFLIQYYNGEERAKGNILERFSAQQFPDLHSELNLSSLELGDSALYFCASSTTGTVGKQFFGPGTRLTVL.

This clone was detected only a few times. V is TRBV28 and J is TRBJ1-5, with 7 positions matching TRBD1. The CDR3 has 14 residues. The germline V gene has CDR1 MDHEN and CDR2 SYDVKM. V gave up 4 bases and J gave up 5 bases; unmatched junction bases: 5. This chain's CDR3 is CASSSTGRYQPQHF. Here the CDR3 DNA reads TGTGCCAGCAGTTCGACAGGGAGGTATCAGCCCCAGCATTTT.

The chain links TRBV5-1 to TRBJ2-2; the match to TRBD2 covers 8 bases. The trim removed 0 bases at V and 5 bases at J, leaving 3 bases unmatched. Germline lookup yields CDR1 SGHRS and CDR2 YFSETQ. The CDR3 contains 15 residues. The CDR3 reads CASSLEAGATGELFF. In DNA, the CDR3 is TGCGCCAGCAGCTTGGAAGCGGGGGCAACCGGGGAGCTGTTTTTT. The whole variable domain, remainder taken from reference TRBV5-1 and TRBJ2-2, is KAGVTQTPRYLIKTRGQQVTLSCSPISGHRSVSWYQQTPGQGLQFLFEYFSETQRNKGNFPGRFSGRQFSNSRSEMNVSTLELGDSALYLCASSLEAGATGELFFGEGSRLTVL.

As DNA, the CDR3 is TGTGCCTGGACCCGGTCGGACAGGGGCTCCGGAGATACGCAGTATTTT. Translation gives CAWTRSDRGSGDTQYF. V usage is TRBV30 and J usage is TRBJ2-3; 9 nucleotides line up with TRBD1. Looked up from germline, CDR1 is GTSNPN and CDR2 is SVGIG (reference sequence). J was trimmed by 5 bases and V by 4 bases; bases with no gene match: 13. The CDR3 runs 16 residues. Using reference TRBV30 and TRBJ2-3 for the parts outside the CDR3, the full variable domain is SQTIHQWPATLVQPVGSPLSLECTVEGTSNPNLYWYRQAAGRGLQLLFYSVGIGQISSEVPQNLSASRPQDRQFILSSKKLLLSDSGFYLCAWTRSDRGSGDTQYFGPGTRLTVL.